These 19 T cell receptor beta chains share one sample of origin, sequenced in a study of T cells in Graves' hyperthyroidism and ophthalmopathy. RNA transcripts gave rise to amplified TCR beta CDR3 regions. In the first-round RT-PCR of the TCR CDR3, the HTBI primer set was used. Each CDR3 protein gets one entry after TCRdb re-called the multiplex PCR reads with MiXCR. Seen here are around 300,000 distinct CDR3 sequences, 10% to 15% observed once, and the top ten hold 7.5% to 8%. The sample comprised blood. The source is a woman in her twenties or thirties with Graves' hyperthyroidism that later progressed to Graves' ophthalmopathy.

This clonotype was found a few times. This CDR3 reads CASSITSYNEQFF. DNA for the CDR3: TGTGCCAGTAGTATTACCAGCTACAATGAGCAGTTCTTC. This rearrangement joins TRBV19 to TRBJ2-1; unclear D gene. Germline-derived CDR1 and CDR2 are LNHDA and SQIVND (reference sequence). V lost 3 bases, J lost 3 bases, and 6 bases lay in between. This CDR3 is 13 amino acids long.

The sample holds many counts of this clonotype. The chain is built from TRBV28 and TRBJ2-3; possibly TRBD2 for D (5 bases). The CDR3 runs to 17 residues. Germline V lookup: CDR1 MDHEN, CDR2 SYDVKM. V lost 4 bases and J lost 0, with 17 bases in between. In nucleotides, the CDR3 is TGTGCCAGCAGTTCCTCACGAGCGGTCCTTAGCACAGATACGCAGTATTTT. It codes for CASSSSRAVLSTDTQYF.

A remark on this clonotype: This sequence may be a read error, since a much larger clone differs from it by one base. This sequence joins TRBV7-2 and TRBJ1-1; D is perhaps TRBD1 (6 bases). The CDR3 runs to 14 residues. Germline V gene data show CDR1 as SGHTA and CDR2 as FQGNSA. The CDR3 protein is CASSFSGVLTEASF. The CDR3 DNA sequence: TGTGCCAGCAGCTTTTCAGGGGTTCTGACTGAAGCTTCCTTT.

This clonotype was observed a handful of times. Just one base apart from a much larger clone, this may be a read error. The rearrangement joins TRBV20-1 to TRBJ2-1; 11 positions match TRBD2. The junction had 11 bases not matched to a gene; V was cut back by 1 base and J by 12 bases. The CDR3 sequence is 15 residues long. The germline CDR1 and CDR2 sequences are DFQATT and SNEGSKA (reference sequence). The CDR3 nucleotides read TGCAGTGCTAGAGTGCTAGCGGGAGGCAAAGATGGGCAGTTCTTC. Amino acid sequence: CSARVLAGGKDGQFF.

In this sample, this clonotype turned up many times. The chain links TRBV13 to TRBJ2-2, with 8 bases identical to TRBD1. V trimming: 5 bases; J trimming: 4 bases; junction bases outside the gene matches: 6. Germline V gene lookup returns CDR1 PRHDT and CDR2 FYEKMQ (reference sequence). The CDR3 has 15 amino acids. CDR3 sequence: CASSPQGARTGELFF. The CDR3 DNA reads TGTGCCAGCAGCCCCCAGGGGGCCCGCACCGGGGAGCTGTTTTTT.

This clonotype has a count of ten or more. The chain combines TRBV20-1 with TRBJ2-5; D unclear. Germline V CDR1 and CDR2: DFQATT, SNEGSKA (reference sequence). The CDR3 has 14 residues. V was clipped by 3 bases and J by 4 bases, with 15 bases between them. CDR3 bases: TGCAGTGCTAGCGACCCACCTCGTGGAGAGACCCAGTACTTC. It is translated as CSASDPPRGETQYF.

This clonotype appeared many times. This chain joins TRBV2 and TRBJ2-3, with 10 bases fitting TRBD2. Trimming cost V 7 bases and J 5 bases; bases outside gene matches: 9. The CDR3 runs to 15 residues. CDR1 is SNHLY and CDR2 is FYNNEI in the germline V gene. The CDR3 region is CASIPLAGVGDTQYF. DNA for the CDR3: TGTGCCAGCATACCCCTAGCGGGAGTCGGAGATACGCAGTATTTT.

This clonotype was counted many times. The rearrangement uses TRBV20-1 and TRBJ2-7; D not certain. The germline gives CDR1 DFQATT, CDR2 SNEGSKA (reference sequence). CDR3 size: 14 residues. The ends were cut back, 2 bases at V and 0 bases at J, with 11 bases in the middle. The CDR3 here is CSARQPPDSYEQYF. In DNA, the CDR3 is TGCAGTGCTAGACAACCCCCGGACTCCTACGAGCAGTACTTC.

About this clonotype: A read error may explain this, as a much larger clone is one base away. The chain couples TRBV20-1 to TRBJ1-1; TRBD1 matches 7 bases. Germline CDR1 is DFQATT and CDR2 is SNEGSKA (reference sequence). The CDR3 has 14 residues. This CDR3 reads CSGTTGPGNTGAFF. CDR3 DNA: TGCAGTGGAACGACAGGGCCGGGGAACACTGGAGCTTTCTTT.

In its sample, this clonotype was seen many times. The chain has TRBV28 and TRBJ1-5; maybe TRBD1 (5 bases). The CDR3 loop spans 15 amino acids. Trimming stripped 8 bases from V and 1 base from J, with 15 bases between. From germline, CDR1 is MDHEN and CDR2 SYDVKM. CDR3 sequence reads: CASLPSDSSNQPQHF. The CDR3 DNA sequence: TGTGCCAGCCTCCCCTCTGACAGCAGCAATCAGCCCCAGCATTTT.

This clonotype occurred many times. The chain employs TRBV27 and TRBJ2-3; TRBD1 or TRBD2 may be the D gene (5 bases each). The V and J ends lost 5 bases and 6 bases respectively, with 12 bases between them. Germline assignment: CDR1 MNHEY and CDR2 SMNVEV (reference sequence). The CDR3 is 13 residues long. DNA of the CDR3: TGTGCCAGCAGTCTTGACTGGGGGGATACGCAGTATTTT. This translates into CASSLDWGDTQYF.

Ten or more counts support this clonotype. The genes are TRBV18 and TRBJ2-7; D ambiguous. The V end lost 2 bases, the J end lost 7 bases, and 15 bases lay between the germline ends. Germline CDR1 is KGHSH and CDR2 is LQKENI. The CDR3 totals 14 residues. In DNA form, the CDR3 reads TGTGCCAGCTCACCAGATCGGGCTGCGAGAGAGCAGTACTTC. Translating gives CASSPDRAAREQYF. Full variable domain (rest looked up from reference TRBV18 and TRBJ2-7): NAGVMQNPRHLVRRRGQEARLRCSPMKGHSHVYWYRQLPEEGLKFMVYLQKENIIDESGMPKERFSAEFPKEGPSILRIQQVVRGDSAAYFCASSPDRAAREQYFGPGTRLTVT.

This clonotype was observed at least ten times. The gene calls are TRBV5-1 and TRBJ2-1; D may be TRBD1 (5 bases). Trimming cost V 4 bases and J 2 bases, with 16 bases left between them. The V gene's germline CDR1 is SGHRS and CDR2 YFSETQ. This CDR3 has 16 amino acids. The CDR3 bases are TGCGCCAGCAGCCTAAATCGACAGATACCCTACAATGAGCAGTTCTTC. Its protein product is CASSLNRQIPYNEQFF.

This clonotype was seen at least ten times. This chain uses TRBV6-1 with TRBJ2-5; perhaps TRBD1 as D (7 bases). The length of the CDR3 is 15 residues. Germline V gives CDR1 MNHNS, CDR2 SASEGT. V was cut by 10 bases and J by 5 bases, with 23 bases left in between. This CDR3 reads CATGDLGTEGETQYF. DNA for the CDR3: TGTGCCACGGGGGACCTCGGGACAGAGGGGGAGACCCAGTACTTC.

For this clonotype: This may arise from a read error, as a much more abundant clone is one base away. The chain employs TRBV7-3 and TRBJ2-3; D might be TRBD2 (5 bases). The CDR3 extends over 13 amino acids. Germline CDR1 SGHTA, CDR2 FQGTGA. CDR3 amino acids: CAGSSGYTDTQYF. The CDR3 nucleotides read TGTGCCGGCAGCTCGGGGTACACAGATACGCAGTATTTT.

In this sample, this clonotype turned up many times. This chain joins TRBV7-3 and TRBJ2-1, with TRBD2 matching 14 bases. CDR1 and CDR2 from the germline V gene are SGHTA and FQGTGA. The CDR3 has 17 residues. J gave up 6 bases and V 5 bases, and 9 bases lay outside the gene matches. CDR3 amino acids: CASSPQPGTSGSNEQFF. CDR3 coding DNA: TGTGCCAGCAGCCCTCAACCCGGGACTAGCGGGAGCAATGAGCAGTTCTTC.

This clonotype was observed at least ten times. The chain joins TRBV2 to TRBJ2-1; perhaps D is TRBD1 or TRBD2 (5 bases each). Trimming stripped 8 bases from V and 7 bases from J, with 15 bases between. CDR3 length: 13 residues. Germline CDR1 SNHLY, CDR2 FYNNEI. For the CDR3, the DNA is TGTGCCAGCGTCAGGGCAGGGAGAAATGAGCAGTTCTTC. Its translation is CASVRAGRNEQFF.

This clonotype was seen ten or more times. The rearrangement uses TRBV5-1 and TRBJ2-7; possibly TRBD1 for D (5 bases). Looked up from germline, CDR1 is SGHRS and CDR2 is YFSETQ. The V end was cut by 0 bases, the J end by 6 bases, with 7 bases between. The CDR3 spans 12 residues. CDR3 protein: CASSLGQLEQYF. The CDR3 DNA sequence: TGCGCCAGCAGCTTGGGACAGCTCGAGCAGTACTTC. The full variable domain, its missing parts supplied by reference TRBV5-1 and TRBJ2-7, is KAGVTQTPRYLIKTRGQQVTLSCSPISGHRSVSWYQQTPGQGLQFLFEYFSETQRNKGNFPGRFSGRQFSNSRSEMNVSTLELGDSALYLCASSLGQLEQYFGPGTRLTVT.

The table lists this clonotype with many counts. DNA of the CDR3: TGCAGTGCCCGGGACTGGCTAAGGAGTGGGGCGGTGGAGACCCAGTACTTC. This encodes CSARDWLRSGAVETQYF. V and J are TRBV20-1 and TRBJ2-5, with D maybe TRBD2 (6 bases). This CDR3 is built from 17 residues. Trimming pared 6 bases from V and 5 bases from J, leaving 28 bases between. From germline, CDR1 is DFQATT and CDR2 SNEGSKA (reference sequence).